This TCR beta chain was sequenced during a study of T cells in Graves' hyperthyroidism and ophthalmopathy. Across the whole study: At the time of initial diagnosis and before any treatment, peripheral blood was collected. Findings and caveats of the study: Most clonotypes expanded in the thyroid (above 0.001) were also present in blood.

Trimming pared 7 bases from V and 0 bases from J, leaving 13 bases between. This CDR3 comprises 16 residues. Points on this clonotype: The antigen is not known.

The TCR beta CDR3 regions underwent amplification using RNA transcripts as the source. HTBI primers were used for first-round RT-PCR of the TCR CDR3. A single record per CDR3 protein comes from TCRdb applying MiXCR to the multiplex PCR reads. The data hold 500,000 to 550,000 distinct CDR3 sequences, with roughly 21% observed a single time. The sequenced sample was blood. V gene TRBV12-3 or TRBV12-4 combines with J gene TRBJ1-6, with D unclear. This TCR came from a man between 35 and 55 years old with Graves' ophthalmopathy. This chain's CDR3 is CASTSPPLSYNSPLHF. CDR3 DNA: TGTGCCAGCACCTCCCCCCCTCTCTCCTATAATTCACCCCTCCACTTT.